This passage covers 15 T cell receptor beta chains from one sample sequenced in a study of shared clonotypes between healthy human individuals. The assay was immunoSEQ multiplex PCR, and TCRdb's table has in-frame clones only and misses some. Of around 95,000 clones in the sample, roughly 50% were seen once. The sequenced sample consisted of PBMCs. These receptors were taken from a woman between 40 and 50 years old in good health. Some clones in this sample may be carry-over from other donors' samples.

The DNA for the CDR3 is TGTGCCACCAGCCGTCCTTTATCCTACGAGCAGTACTTC. It encodes CATSRPLSYEQYF. This chain joins TRBV28 and TRBJ2-7; D ambiguous. The CDR3 covers 13 residues. The ends were cut back, 10 bases at V and 1 base at J, with 14 bases in the middle. From germline, CDR1 is MDHEN and CDR2 SYDVKM.

This clone occurred many times. This chain links TRBV2 with TRBJ1-4, with D unclear. Looked up from germline, CDR1 is SNHLY and CDR2 is FYNNEI. The length of the CDR3 is 16 residues. V lost 6 bases to trimming and J lost 0 bases, with 14 bases between them. In nucleotides, the CDR3 is TGTGCCAGCAGCCTCTGGCGGGGTGCAACTAATGAAAAACTGTTTTTT. Its protein is CASSLWRGATNEKLFF.

The chain combines TRBV5-1 with TRBJ2-5, with TRBD1 identical over 7 bases. The DNA end is a closer match to TRBJ2-7, so the J assignment may be wrong. There are 16 residues in the CDR3. The germline CDR1 and CDR2 sequences are SGHRS and YFSETQ. The CDR3 DNA sequence: TGCGCCAGCAGCTTGGTCCCAGGACAGGAAACCTACGAGCAGTACTTC. It is translated as CASSLVPGQETYEQYF.

The V call is TRBV2, the J call TRBJ1-5, with D maybe TRBD1 (6 bases). Trimming took 3 bases from V and 6 from J, leaving 18 bases between them. Germline V gene lookup returns CDR1 SNHLY and CDR2 FYNNEI. This CDR3 has 16 residues. CDR3 sequence reads: CASSDNLPGGGQPQHF. In nucleotides, the CDR3 is TGTGCCAGCAGTGATAACCTCCCGGGGGGCGGTCAGCCCCAGCATTTT. The entire variable domain, with the rest obtained from reference TRBV2 and TRBJ1-5, is as follows: EPEVTQTPSHQVTQMGQEVILRCVPISNHLYFYWYRQILGQKVEFLVSFYNNEISEKSEIFDDQFSVERPDGSNFTLKIRSTKLEDSAMYFCASSDNLPGGGQPQHFGDGTRLSIL.

Of note for this clone: A much larger clone lies a single base off, so this may be a read error. Other DNA sequences within the sample encode an identical CDR3. CDR3 DNA: TGCGCCAGCAGCCAAGACCGGAGTAACTATGGCTACACCTTC. This encodes CASSQDRSNYGYTF. The chain is built from TRBV4-3 and TRBJ1-2; D unclear. The CDR3 is 14 residues long. CDR1 LGHNA and CDR2 YSLEER come from the germline V gene. With 0 bases removed from V and 1 base from J, the gap between germline ends came to 6 bases.

V and J are TRBV7-6 and TRBJ1-5; 9 bases match TRBD1. Germline-derived CDR1 and CDR2 are SGHVS and FNYEAQ. CDR3 length: 14 amino acids. The V and J ends lost 5 bases and 6 bases, in that order; junction bases with no gene match: 5. CDR3 sequence: CASSPGQGTQPQHF. As DNA, the CDR3 is TGTGCCAGCAGCCCGGGACAGGGAACTCAGCCCCAGCATTTT.

The chain couples TRBV5-4 to TRBJ2-2; no clear D. With 4 bases removed from V and 1 base from J, the gap between germline ends came to 11 bases. Germline CDR1 SGHNT, CDR2 YYREEE (reference sequence). The CDR3 extends over 15 amino acids. The CDR3 nucleotides read TGTGCCAGCAGCAAGCCATCAGGGAACACCGGGGAGCTGTTTTTT. This gives the protein CASSKPSGNTGELFF. The variable domain in full, with the rest retrieved from reference TRBV5-4 and TRBJ2-2, is ETGVTQSPTHLIKTRGQQVTLRCSSQSGHNTVSWYQQALGQGPQFIFQYYREEENGRGNFPPRFSGLQFPNYSSELNVNALELDDSALYLCASSKPSGNTGELFFGEGSRLTVL.

This clone was seen more than once but under ten times. The chain uses TRBV1 and TRBJ2-2; TRBD2, as called in the table, went unchecked against the DNA. TRBV1 is listed as a pseudogene. This CDR3 contains 20 residues. The CDR3 is CTSSQDRELAGSPDTGELFF. DNA of the CDR3: TGCACCAGCAGCCAAGATCGGGAGCTAGCGGGGTCCCCGGACACCGGGGAGCTGTTTTTT.

This clone was counted ten times or more. The rearrangement joins TRBV9 to TRBJ1-6, with TRBD1 as a possible D gene (5 bases). CDR1 SGDLS and CDR2 YYNGEE come from the germline V gene. The CDR3 is 17 residues long. V lost 3 bases and J lost 3, with 16 bases in between. CDR3 region: CASSDSGGLDYNSPLHF. The CDR3 coding sequence is TGTGCCAGCAGCGATAGTGGGGGACTGGACTATAATTCACCCCTCCACTTT. Full variable domain (outside the CDR3, taken from reference TRBV9 and TRBJ1-6): DSGVTQTPKHLITATGQRVTLRCSPRSGDLSVYWYQQSLDQGLQFLIQYYNGEERAKGNILERFSAQQFPDLHSELNLSSLELGDSALYFCASSDSGGLDYNSPLHFGNGTRLTVT.

CDR3 region: CASTRVPPETEAFF. DNA of the CDR3: TGTGCCAGCACCCGCGTTCCGCCTGAGACTGAAGCTTTCTTT. This chain uses TRBV6-7 with TRBJ1-1; unclear D gene. TRBV6-7 is filed as an ORF, its function uncertain. CDR3 size: 14 residues. The V end lost 7 bases, the J end lost 5 bases, and 17 bases lay between the germline ends.

The rearrangement joins TRBV5-1 to TRBJ2-7; D might be TRBD1 (6 bases). V shed 2 bases and J shed 9 bases, with 18 bases lying between them. There are 14 residues in the CDR3. Germline values: CDR1 SGHRS, CDR2 YFSETQ. This CDR3 is CASSLQGTSSGQYF. CDR3 nucleotide sequence: TGCGCCAGCAGCTTACAGGGTACCTCTTCGGGGCAGTACTTC.

The gene calls are TRBV30 and TRBJ2-7; D gene uncertain. Trimming stripped 3 bases from V and 4 bases from J, with 10 bases between. Germline CDR1 and CDR2: GTSNPN and SVGIG (reference sequence). The length of the CDR3 is 12 residues. CDR3 nucleotide sequence: TGTGCCTGGAGCTTGGTGGGATACGAGCAGTACTTC. Protein sequence: CAWSLVGYEQYF.

The V gene is TRBV10-2, the J gene TRBJ2-5; D is ambiguous. The J call may not be correct, given that the DNA end is closer to TRBJ2-7. Germline CDR1 and CDR2: WSHSY and SAAADI. CDR3 length equals 14 residues. The CDR3 loop is CASCRLASSYEQYF. CDR3 bases: TGCGCCAGCTGCAGACTGGCCAGCTCCTACGAGCAGTACTTC.

In the case of this clone: Compared with germline, one end of the junction differs, possibly owing to a read error. Other nucleotide sequences in the sample specify the same CDR3. The chain couples TRBV30 to TRBJ2-5; 9 nucleotides match TRBD2. This CDR3 has 14 residues. CDR1 and CDR2 (germline): GTSNPN, SVGIG (reference sequence). The CDR3 nucleotides are TGTGCTTGGAGTGGAGCGGGGGGACAAGAGACCCAGTACTTC. The encoded protein is CAWSGAGGQETQYF. The full variable domain, completed using reference TRBV30 and TRBJ2-5, is SQTIHQWPATLVQPVGSPLSLECTVEGTSNPNLYWYRQAAGRGLQLLFYSVGIGQISSEVPQNLSASRPQDRQFILSSKKLLLSDSGFYLCAWSGAGGQETQYFGPGTRLLVL.

The chain has TRBV14 and TRBJ2-5; tentative D call: TRBD1 (5 bases). Trimming took off 4 bases at V and 5 bases at J, with 11 bases between the two ends. Germline CDR1 is SGHDN and CDR2 is FVKESK. This CDR3 is built from 13 residues. The CDR3 DNA is TGTGCCAGCAGCCGACCAGGGTGGGAGACCCAGTACTTC. Amino acid sequence: CASSRPGWETQYF.